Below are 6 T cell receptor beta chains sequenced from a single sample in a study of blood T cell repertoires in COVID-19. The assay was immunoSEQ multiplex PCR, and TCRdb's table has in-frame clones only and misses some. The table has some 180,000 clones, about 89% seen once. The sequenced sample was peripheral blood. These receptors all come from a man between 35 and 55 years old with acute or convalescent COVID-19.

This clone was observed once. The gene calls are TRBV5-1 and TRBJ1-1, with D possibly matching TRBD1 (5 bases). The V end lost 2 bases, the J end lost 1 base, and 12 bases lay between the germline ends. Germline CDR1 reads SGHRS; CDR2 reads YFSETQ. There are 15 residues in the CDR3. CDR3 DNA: TGCGCCAGCAGCTTCTCGGCAGGGAAGAACACTGAAGCTTTCTTT. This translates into CASSFSAGKNTEAFF.

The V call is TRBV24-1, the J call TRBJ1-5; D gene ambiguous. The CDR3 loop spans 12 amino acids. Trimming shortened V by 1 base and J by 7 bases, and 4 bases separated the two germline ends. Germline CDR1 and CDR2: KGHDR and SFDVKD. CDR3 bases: TGTGCCACCAGTGATTTCGGGCAGCCCCAGCATTTT. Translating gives CATSDFGQPQHF.

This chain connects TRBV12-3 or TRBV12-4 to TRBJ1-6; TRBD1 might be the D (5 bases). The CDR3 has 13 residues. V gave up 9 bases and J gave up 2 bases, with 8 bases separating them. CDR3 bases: TGTGCCAGTACAGGAACCTATAATTCACCCCTCCACTTT. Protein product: CASTGTYNSPLHF.

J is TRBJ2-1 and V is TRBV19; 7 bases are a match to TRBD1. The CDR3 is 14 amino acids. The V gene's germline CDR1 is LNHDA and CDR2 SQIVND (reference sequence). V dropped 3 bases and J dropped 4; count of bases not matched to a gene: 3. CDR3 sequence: CASSIRDSYNEQFF. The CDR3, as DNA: TGTGCCAGTAGTATCCGGGACAGTTACAATGAGCAGTTCTTC.

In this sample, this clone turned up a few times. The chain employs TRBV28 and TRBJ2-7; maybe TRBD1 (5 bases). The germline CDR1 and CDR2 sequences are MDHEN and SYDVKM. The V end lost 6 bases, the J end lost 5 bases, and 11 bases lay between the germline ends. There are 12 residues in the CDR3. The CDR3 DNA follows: TGTGCCAGCAGAGCCAGGGTCCACGAGCAGTACTTC. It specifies CASRARVHEQYF.

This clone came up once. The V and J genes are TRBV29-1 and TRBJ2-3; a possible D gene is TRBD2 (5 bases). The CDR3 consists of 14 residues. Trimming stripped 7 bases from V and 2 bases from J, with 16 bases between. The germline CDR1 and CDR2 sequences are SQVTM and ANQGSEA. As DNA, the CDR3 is TGCAGCGCAGCAGAACTAGGGAACACAGATACGCAGTATTTT. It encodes CSAAELGNTDTQYF.